This TCR beta chain emerged from a study of blood T cell repertoires in COVID-19. Overall study: Two negative PCRs, clearance, or symptom resolution characterized the recovered Cohort 3 donors. In each case, the material was cDNA or gDNA derived from T cells, B-cell-depleted T cells, or PBMCs. The United States, Italy and Spain supplied acute and convalescent COVID-19 samples.

CDR3 length: 14 residues. Germline V gene lookup returns CDR1 SNHLY and CDR2 FYNNEI. V was clipped by 6 bases and J by 5 bases; unmatched bases: 6. Profiled with immunoSEQ multiplex PCR; TCRdb holds only in-frame clones, not every one. The table shows over 200,000 clones, with 86% occurring only once. The rearrangement uses TRBV2 and TRBJ2-5, with 10 nucleotides matching TRBD1. This clonotype originated in a woman in her fifties or sixties in a cohort exposed to, infected with or recovered from COVID-19 (not recorded which). What was sequenced was PBMCs or T cells enriched from blood (not recorded which). CDR3 nucleotide sequence: TGTGCCAGCAGACGGACAGGGGGGTTGGAGACCCAGTACTTC. It is translated as CASRRTGGLETQYF.